This entry is about one T cell receptor (beta chain). What it binds is unknown. This record comes from a study of blood T cells in healthy people across ages. Study-level points and caveats: The percentage of naive T cells correlated strongly with TCR beta diversity. Per million T cells, TCR beta diversity dropped roughly linearly as age increased.

The second PCR ran about 6 to 11 cycles with a sample-barcoded 5' primer and J-beta primers. Each sample yielded at least 3 million CDR3-containing paired-end reads. Using its own MiXCR run on the 5' RACE reads, TCRdb lists one record per CDR3 protein. The sample has 1.6 million or so distinct CDR3 sequences, 30% to 40% seen once. The sample taken for sequencing was blood. This clonotype originated in a woman in her 30s in good health.

The CDR3 reads CSVVRASGRLDTQYF. Here the CDR3 DNA reads TGCAGCGTTGTGAGGGCTAGCGGGAGATTAGATACGCAGTATTTT. The chain is built from TRBV29-1 and TRBJ2-3, with 10 bases that match TRBD2. Germline-derived CDR1 and CDR2 are SQVTM and ANQGSEA. V lost 4 bases and J lost 5; bases outside the gene matches: 9. The CDR3 length is 15 residues.